This T cell receptor beta chain comes out of a study of blood T cell repertoires in COVID-19. Overall study: The cDNA or gDNA used as material had been derived from T cells, B-cell-depleted T cells, or PBMCs.

The CDR3 is 15 amino acids. V was shortened by 0 bases and J by 6 bases, with 14 bases between the two germline ends. Germline loops: CDR1 SGHRS, CDR2 YFSETQ. Data came from immunoSEQ multiplex PCR; TCRdb stores just in-frame clones and leaves some out. The data hold around 190,000 clones, with 80% observed a single time. This clonotype originated in a man between 60 and 70 years old with acute or convalescent COVID-19. The chain is built from TRBV5-1 and TRBJ2-3; no reliable D call. The specimen sequenced was peripheral blood. The CDR3 is CASSLDVSESDTQYF. The CDR3 nucleotides are TGCGCCAGCAGCTTGGACGTTTCGGAGTCCGATACGCAGTATTTT.